This TCR beta chain appears in the sequencing data of a study of early T cells in non-severe SARS-CoV-2 infection. Individual cDNA molecules each received unique molecular identifiers attached to them. Using its own MiXCR run on the 5' RACE reads, TCRdb lists one record per CDR3 protein. The sample has 55,000 to 80,000 distinct CDR3 sequences; 10% to 15% are singletons. This clonotype was found many times. The target antigen is unknown. Study-level points and caveats: Anti-spike CD8 responses were favored by VDJdb matching, which missed private and CD4 specificities.

V was cut by 0 bases and J by 7 bases, with 16 bases left in between. Germline V lookup: CDR1 GTSNPN, CDR2 SVGIG (reference sequence). The CDR3 is made up of 15 amino acids. J is TRBJ1-5 and V is TRBV30, with TRBD1 as a possible D gene (5 bases). This receptor was identified in an adult who was a healthcare worker with PCR-confirmed SARS-CoV-2 infection or an uninfected control (not recorded which). Sequencing was done on a sample of whole blood. Written as DNA, the CDR3 is TGTGCCTGGAGTGTACAAGGGACCTCAGGGCAGCCCCAGCATTTT. This translates into CAWSVQGTSGQPQHF.